The 18 T cell receptor beta chains below all came from one sample that was sequenced in a study of blood T cells in healthy people across ages. Primers used in a second PCR of about 7 to 12 cycles were a sample-barcoded 5' primer and a J-beta primer mix. TCRdb re-analysed the 5' RACE reads in MiXCR, keeping a single row per CDR3 protein. The sample carries over a million distinct CDR3 sequences, 40% to 45% recorded once. Material for sequencing was blood. The receptors come from a woman aged 55-69 years in good health.

This clonotype occurred a few times. This chain joins TRBV20-1 and TRBJ1-2; D unresolved. Germline CDR1 is DFQATT and CDR2 is SNEGSKA (reference sequence). The ends were cut back, 1 base at V and 8 bases at J, with 8 bases in the middle. The CDR3 contains 11 residues. Written as DNA, the CDR3 is TGCAGTGCTAGAGGGGCGAAAGGCTACACCTTC. As protein: CSARGAKGYTF.

The chain has TRBV6-5 and TRBJ1-6; a weak D match, TRBD1 (5 bases). The CDR3 sequence is 17 residues long. V lost 0 bases, J lost 5 bases, and 14 bases lay in between. Germline V gene sequence: CDR1 MNHEY, CDR2 SVGAGI. The DNA for the CDR3 is TGTGCCAGCAGTTACTCTGGCCTCCCGACAGATAATTCACCCCTCCACTTT. It translates to CASSYSGLPTDNSPLHF.

V usage is TRBV29-1 and J usage is TRBJ2-7; possibly TRBD2 for D (5 bases). Trimming shortened V by 8 bases and J by 7 bases, and 24 bases separated the two germline ends. The CDR3 has 14 amino acids. Germline V CDR1 and CDR2: SQVTM, ANQGSEA. In nucleotides, the CDR3 is TGCAGCACCATGAGAGGAGGCACGTCGGGAGAGCAGTACTTC. Residues: CSTMRGGTSGEQYF.

This clonotype has only a few counts. This rearrangement joins TRBV24-1 to TRBJ2-3, with 7 bases matching TRBD2. The ends lost 1 base at V and 0 bases at J; junction bases unmatched: 3. The germline V gene has CDR1 KGHDR and CDR2 SFDVKD. There are 16 residues in the CDR3. The CDR3 DNA sequence: TGTGCCACCAGTGATTTCCGAGCGGGAAGCACAGATACGCAGTATTTT. Protein product: CATSDFRAGSTDTQYF.

In this sample, this clonotype turned up a few times. The gene calls are TRBV29-1 and TRBJ1-2; D ambiguous. The CDR3 totals 14 residues. Germline CDR1 and CDR2: SQVTM and ANQGSEA. V lost 4 bases and J lost 0, with 12 bases in between. CDR3: CSVGGDTPNYGYTF. The CDR3 region has the DNA TGCAGCGTTGGGGGTGACACCCCTAACTATGGCTACACCTTC.

This clonotype has only a few counts. The chain carries TRBV2 and TRBJ1-2; TRBD1 is a possible D gene (5 bases). Germline V gene lookup returns CDR1 SNHLY and CDR2 FYNNEI. The CDR3 runs to 13 residues. V lost 5 bases to trimming and J lost 6 bases, with 13 bases between them. The CDR3 sequence: CASSLKVGDGYTF. The CDR3 DNA follows: TGTGCCAGCAGTCTTAAAGTGGGGGATGGCTACACCTTC.

The chain is built from TRBV5-1 and TRBJ2-1, with 9 positions matching TRBD2. The CDR3 runs 16 residues. Per the germline V gene, CDR1 is SGHRS and CDR2 is YFSETQ. Losses at the gene ends were 0 bases for V and 7 bases for J; bases not matched to a gene: 8. Here the CDR3 reads CASSLAGREGFNEQFF. The CDR3, as DNA: TGCGCCAGCAGCTTGGCCGGGCGGGAGGGTTTTAATGAGCAGTTCTTC.

The chain uses TRBV4-3 and TRBJ2-7, with 11 bases fitting TRBD2. Germline V gene data show CDR1 as LGHNA and CDR2 as YSLEER. There are 16 residues in the CDR3. V was pared by 0 bases and J by 2 bases, with 3 bases of the junction left unmatched. The chain's CDR3 is CASSQDPSGGPYEQYF. In DNA, the CDR3 is TGCGCCAGCAGCCAAGACCCTAGCGGGGGGCCCTACGAGCAGTACTTC.

This clonotype came up many times. The V call is TRBV7-6, the J call TRBJ2-3; 14 bases match TRBD2. Per germline, CDR1 SGHVS and CDR2 FNYEAQ. The CDR3 contains 18 residues. With V trimmed by 0 bases and J by 1 base, 3 bases remained unmatched. The CDR3 DNA is TGTGCCAGCAGCTTAGCGCCGGGACTAGCGGGGGGCACAGATACGCAGTATTTT. It codes for CASSLAPGLAGGTDTQYF.

The chain combines TRBV4-2 with TRBJ2-1; D may be TRBD1 (5 bases). The germline V gene has CDR1 LGHNA and CDR2 YNFKEQ. V was clipped by 7 bases and J by 3 bases, with 13 bases between them. The CDR3 is 14 amino acids. CDR3 region: CASTSGQNYNEQFF. The DNA of the CDR3 is TGTGCCAGCACCTCCGGACAAAACTACAATGAGCAGTTCTTC.

The V gene is TRBV12-3 or TRBV12-4, the J gene TRBJ2-1, with TRBD2 matching over 10 bases. The CDR3 covers 16 residues. Trimming removed 4 bases from V and 7 bases from J; junction bases left unmatched: 10. The CDR3 region has the DNA TGTGCCAGCAGTTCCCGCCGAGCGGGAGGGCTAAATGAGCAGTTCTTC. As protein: CASSSRRAGGLNEQFF.

This clonotype was found once. The chain links TRBV3-1 to TRBJ2-1; D is tentatively TRBD1 or TRBD2 (6 bases each). The CDR3 consists of 16 residues. The germline CDR1 and CDR2 sequences are LGHDT and YNNKEL (reference sequence). With 0 bases removed from V and 2 bases from J, the gap between germline ends came to 11 bases. The CDR3 protein is CASSQDVGGPYNEQFF. The CDR3 DNA is TGTGCCAGCAGCCAAGATGTGGGGGGCCCCTACAATGAGCAGTTCTTC.

A few counts support this clonotype. The DNA of the CDR3 is TGCGCCAGCAGTGAGCAGCGAAGCACAGATACGCAGTATTTT. Encoded protein: CASSEQRSTDTQYF. The chain employs TRBV10-2 and TRBJ2-3; D remains ambiguous. Germline values: CDR1 WSHSY, CDR2 SAAADI. The ends were cut back, 2 bases at V and 0 bases at J, with 6 bases in the middle. This CDR3 comprises 14 residues.

The CDR3 is CASRPDRETQYF. As DNA, the CDR3 is TGTGCCAGCAGACCTGACAGAGAGACCCAGTACTTC. This chain connects TRBV12-3 or TRBV12-4 to TRBJ2-5; D is possibly TRBD1 (5 bases). This CDR3 comprises 12 residues. With 6 bases removed from V and 4 bases from J, the gap between germline ends came to 9 bases.

This clonotype appeared once. V gene TRBV7-9 combines with J gene TRBJ1-5; tentatively, D is TRBD1 (5 bases). Trimming stripped 8 bases from V and 2 bases from J, with 13 bases between. Germline loops: CDR1 SEHNR, CDR2 FQNEAQ (reference sequence). This CDR3 has 14 amino acids. CDR3 DNA sequence: TGTGCCAGCGATTCGGGGGACCGCAATCAGCCCCAGCATTTT. It encodes CASDSGDRNQPQHF.

The CDR3 sequence: CSATTGGSTF. CDR3 coding DNA: TGCAGTGCTACTACAGGAGGATCCACCTTC. The rearrangement links TRBV20-1 to TRBJ1-2; D is possibly TRBD1 (5 bases). The V gene lost 4 bases and the J gene lost 13 bases, with 13 bases spanning the gap. This CDR3 has 10 amino acids. Germline V lookup: CDR1 DFQATT, CDR2 SNEGSKA (reference sequence).

As concerns this clonotype: A much bigger clone sits one base away, suggesting this may be a read error. The V call is TRBV12-3 or TRBV12-4, the J call TRBJ1-2, with 8 nucleotides matching TRBD1. This CDR3 contains 13 residues. CDR3 residues: CAGSFNRGYSYTF. The CDR3 nucleotides are TGTGCCGGCAGTTTCAACAGGGGGTATAGCTACACCTTC.

This chain uses TRBV10-3 with TRBJ2-1; D may match TRBD1 or TRBD2 (7 bases each). Trimming took 10 bases from V and 8 from J, leaving 21 bases between them. Germline V gives CDR1 ENHRY, CDR2 SYGVKD. The CDR3 length is 14 residues. The DNA of the CDR3 is TGTGCCACGACCAACGGGGGAGGGGGCGATGAGCAGTTCTTC. It yields the protein CATTNGGGGDEQFF.